The subject of this entry is one T cell receptor beta chain. The protocol was immunoSEQ multiplex PCR, while the TCRdb copy is restricted to in-frame clones and leaves out a portion. In the table there are 100,000 or so clones, roughly 91% of which are singletons. All patients relapsed after autologous stem cell transplantation, and brentuximab vedotin exposure varied. The record originates from a study of PD-1 blockade in classical Hodgkin lymphoma. Germline V gene lookup returns CDR1 GTSNPN and CDR2 SVGIG (reference sequence). V lost 5 bases, J lost 0 bases, and 7 bases stayed unmatched. The length of the CDR3 is 14 residues.

The gene calls are TRBV30 and TRBJ2-7, with 7 bases aligning to TRBD2. The sample here was peripheral blood mononuclear cells (PBMCs), taken before the second cycle of nivolumab. The receptor comes from a human donor with classical Hodgkin lymphoma. The CDR3 here is CAWGRGGTSYEQYF. In DNA form, the CDR3 reads TGTGCCTGGGGGAGGGGCGGCACCTCCTACGAGCAGTACTTC. Based on the CDR3 plus reference TRBV30 and TRBJ2-7, the full variable domain is SQTIHQWPATLVQPVGSPLSLECTVEGTSNPNLYWYRQAAGRGLQLLFYSVGIGQISSEVPQNLSASRPQDRQFILSSKKLLLSDSGFYLCAWGRGGTSYEQYFGPGTRLTVT.